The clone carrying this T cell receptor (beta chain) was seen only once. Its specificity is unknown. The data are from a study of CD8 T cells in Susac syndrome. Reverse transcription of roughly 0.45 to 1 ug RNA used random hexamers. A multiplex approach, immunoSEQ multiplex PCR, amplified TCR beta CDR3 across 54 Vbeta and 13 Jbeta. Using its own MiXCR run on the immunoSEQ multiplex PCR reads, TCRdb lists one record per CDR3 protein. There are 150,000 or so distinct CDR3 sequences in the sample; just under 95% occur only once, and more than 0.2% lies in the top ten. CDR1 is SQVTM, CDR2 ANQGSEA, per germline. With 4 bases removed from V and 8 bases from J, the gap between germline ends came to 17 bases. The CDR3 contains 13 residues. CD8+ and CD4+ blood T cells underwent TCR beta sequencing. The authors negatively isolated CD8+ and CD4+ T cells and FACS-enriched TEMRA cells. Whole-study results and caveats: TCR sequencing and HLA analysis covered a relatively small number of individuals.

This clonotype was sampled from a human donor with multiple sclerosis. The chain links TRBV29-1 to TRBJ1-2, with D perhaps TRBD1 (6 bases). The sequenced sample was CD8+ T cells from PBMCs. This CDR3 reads CSVVAGEGRGYTF. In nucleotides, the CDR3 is TGCAGCGTTGTAGCAGGGGAAGGGAGAGGCTACACCTTC. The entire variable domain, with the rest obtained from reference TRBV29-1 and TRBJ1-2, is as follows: SAVISQKPSRDICQRGTSLTIQCQVDSQVTMMFWYRQQPGQSLTLIATANQGSEATYESGFVIDKFPISRPNLTFSTLTVSNMSPEDSSIYLCSVVAGEGRGYTFGSGTRLTVV.